What follows are 3 T cell receptor beta chains derived from one specimen sequenced in a study of spatial heterogeneity in lung cancer. Time point denoted: blood at routine non-recurrence follow-up after resection. TCRdb re-derived calls from the 5' RACE reads in MiXCR, one entry per CDR3 protein. The repertoire includes approximately 39,000 distinct CDR3 sequences, about 7.9% of them detected once, and around a tenth sits in the top ten. The sample here was PBMCs, taken at follow-up. These receptors all come from a male donor with early-stage non-small cell lung cancer.

Many counts were recorded for this clonotype. The genes are TRBV5-1 and TRBJ1-1; D not resolved. Germline CDR1 and CDR2: SGHRS and YFSETQ. Deletions cut 2 bases from V and 1 base from J, with 12 bases between. This CDR3 comprises 15 residues. The CDR3 DNA is TGCGCCAGCAGCTTATTTACACCGACGAACACTGAAGCTTTCTTT. Its translation: CASSLFTPTNTEAFF.

A note on this clonotype: A clone one base away is much larger, so this may be a read error. No conserved phenylalanine or tryptophan ends this CDR3, so it is likely a read error. Because the CDR3's place on the DNA is in doubt, the DNA is left out and the CDR3 is given as listed by TCRdb. CDR3 residues: CASSTDRTPSYGYTL. The chain uses TRBV21-1 and TRBJ1-2. TRBV21-1 is shown as a pseudogene. The CDR3 is 15 residues long, ends included.

This clonotype was recorded many times. The gene calls are TRBV7-6 and TRBJ2-1, with 8 bases aligning to TRBD2. The CDR3 has 16 amino acids. Germline CDR1 is SGHVS and CDR2 is FNYEAQ. V gave up 5 bases and J gave up 1 base; unmatched junction bases: 7. CDR3 in amino acids: CASSETSGPSYNEQFF. The DNA for the CDR3 is TGTGCCAGCAGCGAAACTAGCGGCCCTTCCTACAATGAGCAGTTCTTC.